This T cell receptor (beta chain) was observed in a study of human T cells and chemical hapten exposure. Trimming stripped 5 bases from V and 6 bases from J, with 7 bases between. The CDR3 is made up of 12 amino acids. Per germline, CDR1 MRHNA and CDR2 SNTAGT. TCRdb analysed the RACE reads with MiXCR anew, one entry per CDR3 protein. Among some 99,000 distinct CDR3 sequences listed, 9.2% were seen once. There are a few counts of this clonotype. Its antigen is undetermined. Time point reported: patch test 2, 6 weeks after DPC sensitization. Treatment specified: therapeutic diphenylcyclopropenone sensitization with weekly scalp DPC. Study results and limitations: With patch test score, the counts of PT1 expanded TCRs showed a positive correlation.

Here the sequenced sample was whole blood, taken in connection with sensitization to the hapten diphenylcyclopropenone (DPC). The chain combines TRBV6-4 with TRBJ2-2; a weak D match, TRBD2 (5 bases). This clonotype originated in a woman aged 40 to 49 with alopecia areata. Some clones in this sample may be carry-over from other donors' samples. The CDR3 nucleotides are TGTGCCAGCAGTACTAGGTCCGGGGAGCTGTTTTTT. Encoded protein: CASSTRSGELFF.